Listed below are T cell receptor beta chains from one sample, sequenced in a study of beta chain features in type 1 diabetes. Data came from immunoSEQ multiplex PCR; TCRdb stores just in-frame clones and leaves some out. The table has 600,000 to 700,000 clones, 10% to 15% seen once. Sequencing was carried out using naive CD4+ T cells from blood. The receptors stem from a man aged 18 to 35 with type 1 diabetes. CDR3s include the opening cysteine and the closing phenylalanine or tryptophan. The D gene is left open where the match is weak. Clone size is stated in some rows and not others, as once, few, many or a class when expanded.

j_call,v_call,d_call,clone_size,cdr3_aa,cdr3_nt
TRBJ1-4,TRBV6-1,.,.,CASGRSAAQDGKLFF,TGTGCCAGCGGTCGATCGGCCGCGCAGGATGGAAAACTGTTTTTT
TRBJ2-5,TRBV6-4,.,.,CASSESGQETQYF,TGTGCCAGCAGTGAGTCAGGACAAGAGACCCAGTACTTC
TRBJ2-5,TRBV18,.,.,CASSPGVGETQYF,TGTGCCAGCTCACCAGGGGTCGGCGAGACCCAGTACTTC
TRBJ1-2,TRBV5-6,.,.,CASSLKTEPRGYTF,TGTGCCAGCAGCTTGAAGACAGAGCCGAGAGGCTACACCTTC
TRBJ1-6,TRBV30,TRBD1,.,CAWSVGTGVSPLHF,TGTGCCTGGAGTGTAGGGACAGGGGTGTCCCCCCTCCACTTT
TRBJ2-5,TRBV6-4,.,.,CASSERQQETQYF,TGTGCCAGCAGTGAAAGACAACAAGAGACCCAGTACTTC
TRBJ1-1,TRBV6-5,.,.,CASSYRAGEAFF,TGTGCCAGCAGCTACAGGGCCGGTGAAGCTTTCTTT
TRBJ2-3,TRBV19,.,few,CASSIGGGLADTQYF,TGTGCCAGTAGTATTGGGGGGGGCCTCGCTGATACGCAGTATTTT
TRBJ1-6,TRBV28,.,few,CATNSYNSPLHF,TGTGCCACTAACAGTTATAATTCACCCCTCCACTTT
TRBJ2-7,TRBV29-1,.,.,CSVLLRSEQYF,TGCAGCGTTCTCCTCCGGAGCGAGCAGTACTTC
TRBJ2-1,TRBV19,TRBD1,few,CASTADRVSNEQFF,TGTGCCAGTACCGCTGACAGGGTCTCCAATGAGCAGTTCTTC
TRBJ1-5,TRBV19,.,once,CASSIEGNQPQHF,TGTGCCAGTAGTATCGAAGGGAATCAGCCCCAGCATTTT
TRBJ2-6,TRBV28,.,.,CASSPWISGANVLTF,TGTGCCAGCAGTCCCTGGATCTCTGGGGCCAACGTCCTGACTTTC
TRBJ1-2,TRBV30,.,.,CAWSVEQGNGYTF,TGTGCCTGGAGTGTAGAGCAGGGGAACGGCTACACCTTC
TRBJ2-2,TRBV4-1,TRBD1,few,CASSRIPTGDTGELFF,TGCGCCAGCAGCCGAATACCTACAGGGGACACCGGGGAGCTGTTTTTT
TRBJ1-2,TRBV7-2,.,few,CASSLLAWSYTF,TGTGCCAGCAGCTTATTGGCTTGGAGCTACACCTTC
TRBJ1-2,TRBV29-1,.,.,CSVEQGYYGYTF,TGCAGCGTCGAACAGGGTTACTATGGCTACACCTTC
TRBJ2-1,TRBV27,.,once,CASSTRWGPDNEQFF,TGTGCCAGCAGTACCCGGTGGGGCCCCGACAATGAGCAGTTCTTC
TRBJ2-6,TRBV9,.,.,CATAGEINSGANVLTF,TGTGCCACCGCAGGGGAAATTAATTCTGGGGCCAACGTCCTGACTTTC
TRBJ2-7,TRBV19,TRBD1,.,CASSLDRGHEQYF,TGTGCCAGTAGCCTCGACAGGGGCCACGAGCAGTACTTC
TRBJ1-2,TRBV19,.,.,CASSIPGDDGYTF,TGTGCCAGTAGTATTCCGGGGGATGATGGCTACACCTTC
TRBJ1-4,TRBV7-8,.,.,CASSLLGSPEKLFF,TGTGCCAGCAGCTTATTGGGGTCTCCTGAAAAACTGTTTTTT
TRBJ1-1,TRBV19,.,few,CASSIDGPYPAFF,TGTGCCAGTAGTATAGATGGACCCTACCCAGCTTTCTTT
TRBJ2-5,TRBV5-4,TRBD2,.,CASSHGTSKETQYF,TGTGCCAGCAGCCACGGGACTAGCAAAGAGACCCAGTACTTC
TRBJ2-3,TRBV6-5,.,few,CASSYTRTDTQYF,TGTGCCAGCAGTTATACAAGGACAGATACGCAGTATTTT
TRBJ2-2,TRBV7-9,.,few,CASSLFPRRGADTGELFF,TGTGCCAGCAGCTTATTTCCTAGGCGGGGCGCAGACACCGGGGAGCTGTTTTTT
TRBJ1-2,TRBV9,.,.,CASSGSGTAGYTF,TGTGCCAGCAGCGGGTCCGGGACGGCTGGCTACACCTTC
TRBJ2-5,TRBV7-8,.,few,CASSGAAQYF,TGTGCCAGCAGCGGGGCGGCCCAGTACTTC
TRBJ2-3,TRBV5-1,TRBD2,.,CASSPGVAGADTQYF,TGCGCCAGCAGCCCGGGAGTAGCGGGGGCCGATACGCAGTATTTT
TRBJ2-7,TRBV10-3,TRBD2,few,CAISESTGRVYEQYF,TGTGCCATCAGTGAGTCTACCGGGAGGGTCTACGAGCAGTACTTC
TRBJ1-2,TRBV5-1,.,few,CASSLAGAPSHTF,TGCGCCAGCAGCTTGGCAGGCGCTCCTAGCCACACCTTC
TRBJ2-5,TRBV19,.,.,CASSIGNGGETQYF,TGTGCCAGTAGTATTGGAAATGGGGGAGAGACCCAGTACTTC
TRBJ2-1,TRBV5-1,.,.,CASSLGQGNEQFF,TGCGCCAGCAGCTTGGGTCAAGGTAATGAGCAGTTCTTC
TRBJ2-5,TRBV28,.,few,CASSFPQDRPETQYF,TGTGCCAGCAGTTTCCCCCAAGACAGGCCGGAGACCCAGTACTTC
TRBJ1-6,TRBV30,.,.,CAWNRPDRRSYNSPLHF,TGTGCCTGGAATCGACCGGACAGACGCTCCTATAATTCACCCCTCCACTTT
TRBJ2-7,TRBV6-1,TRBD2,few,CASSRGLAGVYEQYF,TGTGCCAGCAGCCGAGGACTAGCGGGAGTCTACGAGCAGTACTTC
TRBJ2-7,TRBV18,.,.,CASSPAVLYEQYF,TGTGCCAGCTCACCAGCGGTTCTCTACGAGCAGTACTTC